One sample yielded the 17 T cell receptor beta chains listed below, sequenced in a study of blood T cell repertoires in COVID-19. Repertoires were generated with immunoSEQ multiplex PCR, while TCRdb's copy carries only in-frame clones and drops some. The sample includes roughly 300,000 clones, approximately 91% of them seen just once. Sequenced material: peripheral blood. These receptors all stem from a man aged 18 to 29 with active or convalescent COVID-19.

The rearrangement joins TRBV9 to TRBJ2-1, with 8 bases lining up with TRBD2. The CDR3 runs to 15 residues. Germline-derived CDR1 and CDR2 are SGDLS and YYNGEE. Trimming at V came to 2 bases and at J to 8 bases, leaving 9 bases not matched to a gene. The CDR3 spells CASSVFPGGAHEQFF. CDR3 sequence (DNA): TGTGCCAGCAGCGTCTTTCCCGGGGGGGCTCATGAGCAGTTCTTC.

CDR3 region: CASSDDRAKIGELFF. CDR3 in DNA: TGTGCCAGCAGCGACGACAGGGCCAAAATCGGGGAGCTGTTTTTT. This chain uses TRBV11-2 with TRBJ2-2; TRBD1 matches at 7 bases. The CDR3 spans 15 residues. Germline-derived CDR1 and CDR2 are SGHAT and FQNNGV. With 5 bases clipped from V and 7 bases from J, the junction kept 10 bases outside the gene matches.

V gene TRBV7-8 combines with J gene TRBJ1-6; D call uncertain. Trimming stripped 4 bases from V and 7 bases from J, with 14 bases between. The CDR3 runs 15 residues. The germline V gene encodes CDR1 SGHVS and CDR2 FQNEAQ. The CDR3 nucleotides read TGTGCCAGCAGCTCAGCGAGGGAGGAGAATTCACCCCTCCACTTT. Its protein is CASSSAREENSPLHF.

The chain has TRBV5-5 and TRBJ1-4, with unresolved D. Between the trimmed V and J ends, which lost 3 bases and 4 bases, there was a span of 10 bases. Germline loops: CDR1 SGHKS, CDR2 YYEKEE (reference sequence). The CDR3 is made up of 14 amino acids. The CDR3: CASSSSVNNEKLFF. CDR3 nucleotide sequence: TGTGCCAGCAGCTCATCAGTAAATAATGAAAAACTGTTTTTT.

The CDR3 DNA follows: TGTGCCAGCAGCGTGGGGGGTCGCGGGCTATATTTT. Translation: CASSVGGRGLYF. This chain uses TRBV9 with TRBJ1-3, with D possibly matching TRBD1 (5 bases). Trimming took off 2 bases at V and 14 bases at J, with 14 bases between the two ends. The CDR3 is 12 amino acids. Germline-derived CDR1 and CDR2 are SGDLS and YYNGEE.

V gene TRBV5-1 combines with J gene TRBJ1-6; D unclear. V gave up 0 bases and J gave up 6 bases, with 16 bases separating them. From germline, CDR1 is SGHRS and CDR2 YFSETQ. The CDR3 extends over 17 amino acids. DNA of the CDR3: TGCGCCAGCAGCTTGGGGGCTATGGAATCCATTAATTCACCCCTCCACTTT. Translated, it gives CASSLGAMESINSPLHF.

This sequence joins TRBV7-2 and TRBJ2-7; D ambiguous. Between the trimmed V and J ends, which lost 6 bases and 1 base, there was a span of 10 bases. CDR3 size: 13 residues. The germline V gene encodes CDR1 SGHTA and CDR2 FQGNSA. CDR3 sequence (DNA): TGTGCCAGCAGGTCATTCGCGTCCTACGAGCAGTACTTC. Residues: CASRSFASYEQYF.

V and J are TRBV19 and TRBJ1-5, with D uncertain. Germline assignment: CDR1 LNHDA and CDR2 SQIVND (reference sequence). This CDR3 region has 15 residues. Trimming cost V 5 bases and J 4 bases, with 15 bases left between them. This chain's CDR3 is CASSEIQLYNQPQHF. Written as DNA, the CDR3 is TGTGCCAGTAGTGAAATACAGCTGTATAATCAGCCCCAGCATTTT.

V is TRBV19 and J is TRBJ1-2; no definite D call. In germline, CDR1 is LNHDA, CDR2 SQIVND (reference sequence). Trimming stripped 5 bases from V and 8 bases from J, with 18 bases between. The CDR3 contains 14 residues. CDR3 region: CASSGGSVILGYTF. CDR3 coding DNA: TGTGCCAGTAGTGGAGGGTCAGTGATTCTCGGCTACACCTTC.

V and J are TRBV21-1 and TRBJ1-2; whether TRBD1, the table's D call, matches the DNA was not checked. TRBV21-1 is tagged as a pseudogene. The CDR3 is 16 residues long. CDR3 DNA: TGTGCCAGCAGCATTACCGGACAGGGGAGTCGGTGGGGCTACACCTTC. Residues: CASSITGQGSRWGYTF.

J is TRBJ2-3 and V is TRBV9; TRBD2 aligns across 8 bases. V lost 5 bases, J lost 5 bases, and 13 bases stayed unmatched. Germline CDR1 is SGDLS and CDR2 is YYNGEE. The CDR3 is 16 amino acids. CDR3 DNA: TGTGCCAGCAGGTCGTACGTCGGGGGGGAGTTAGATACGCAGTATTTT. Translating gives CASRSYVGGELDTQYF.

The chain joins TRBV9 to TRBJ2-3; a weak D match, TRBD1 (6 bases). CDR1 and CDR2 (germline): SGDLS, YYNGEE. This CDR3 is 15 amino acids long. V lost 3 bases to trimming and J lost 2 bases, with 13 bases between them. The CDR3 sequence: CASSAYRDSTDTQYF. In DNA form, the CDR3 reads TGTGCCAGCAGCGCCTACAGGGATTCCACAGATACGCAGTATTTT. Supplemented by reference TRBV9 and TRBJ2-3, the full variable domain reads DSGVTQTPKHLITATGQRVTLRCSPRSGDLSVYWYQQSLDQGLQFLIQYYNGEERAKGNILERFSAQQFPDLHSELNLSSLELGDSALYFCASSAYRDSTDTQYFGPGTRLTVL.

This chain connects TRBV6-1 to TRBJ1-1; D gene unclear. Germline values: CDR1 MNHNS, CDR2 SASEGT. V lost 2 bases to trimming and J lost 5 bases, with 9 bases between them. The CDR3 is made up of 13 amino acids. This chain's CDR3 is CASSETTVTEAFF. CDR3 DNA sequence: TGTGCCAGCAGTGAAACCACTGTAACTGAAGCTTTCTTT.

The chain links TRBV6-5 to TRBJ2-5; possibly TRBD1 for D (6 bases). CDR3 length: 12 residues. Germline CDR1 and CDR2: MNHEY and SVGAGI. In DNA, the CDR3 is TGTGCTACAAGGGGGACACCCGAAGTCCAGTACTTC. It yields the protein CATRGTPEVQYF.

The gene calls are TRBV9 and TRBJ2-1; 11 bases line up with TRBD1. V shed 3 bases, J shed 4 bases, and the junction held 12 bases outside the gene matches. Germline V CDR1 and CDR2: SGDLS, YYNGEE. The CDR3 contains 18 residues. CDR3 coding DNA: TGTGCCAGCAGCGCTTCCCTTAGGGACAGGGGGGATTACAATGAGCAGTTCTTC. It yields the protein CASSASLRDRGDYNEQFF.

CDR3 amino acids: CASSYQGARLYEQYF. For the CDR3, the DNA is TGTGCCAGCAGTTATCAGGGGGCCCGCCTCTACGAGCAGTACTTC. V is TRBV6-5 and J is TRBJ2-7, with 8 bases aligning to TRBD1. The CDR3 is 15 residues long. CDR1 and CDR2 (germline): MNHEY, SVGAGI. The junction had 7 bases not matched to a gene; V was cut back by 3 bases and J by 3 bases.

The chain has TRBV4-3 and TRBJ2-1; 7 bases agree with TRBD1. Germline V CDR1 and CDR2: LGHNA, YSLEER. The CDR3 spans 15 residues. J was trimmed by 4 bases and V by 6 bases; bases with no gene match: 9. The DNA of the CDR3 is TGCGCCAGCAGTCTACAGGGGCTCTTTTACAATGAGCAGTTCTTC. This codes for CASSLQGLFYNEQFF.